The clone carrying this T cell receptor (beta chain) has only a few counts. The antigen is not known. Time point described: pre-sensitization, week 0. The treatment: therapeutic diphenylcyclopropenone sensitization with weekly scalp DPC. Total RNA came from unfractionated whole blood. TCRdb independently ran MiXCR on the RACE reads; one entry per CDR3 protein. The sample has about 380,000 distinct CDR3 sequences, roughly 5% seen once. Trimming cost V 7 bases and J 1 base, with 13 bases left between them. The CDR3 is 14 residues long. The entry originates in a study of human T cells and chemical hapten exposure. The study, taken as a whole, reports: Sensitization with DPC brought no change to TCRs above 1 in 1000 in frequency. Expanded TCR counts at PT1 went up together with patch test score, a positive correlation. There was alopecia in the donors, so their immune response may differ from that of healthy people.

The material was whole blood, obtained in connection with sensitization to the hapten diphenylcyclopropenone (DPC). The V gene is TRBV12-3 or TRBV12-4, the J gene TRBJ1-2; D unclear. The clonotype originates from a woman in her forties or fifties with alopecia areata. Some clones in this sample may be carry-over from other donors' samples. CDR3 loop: CASTMTGINYGYTF. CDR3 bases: TGTGCCAGCACCATGACCGGTATTAACTATGGCTACACCTTC.